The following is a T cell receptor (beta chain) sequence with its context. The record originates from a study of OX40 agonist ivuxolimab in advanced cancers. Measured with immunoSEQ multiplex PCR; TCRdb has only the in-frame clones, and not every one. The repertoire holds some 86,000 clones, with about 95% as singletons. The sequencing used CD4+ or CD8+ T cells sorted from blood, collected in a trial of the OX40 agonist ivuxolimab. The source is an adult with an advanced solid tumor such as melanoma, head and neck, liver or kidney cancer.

In nucleotides, the CDR3 is TGTGCCACCAGCAGATACAGGGTGATGGATGAGCAGTTCTTC. Its protein product is CATSRYRVMDEQFF. This chain links TRBV15 with TRBJ2-1; D might be TRBD1 (6 bases). Germline V lookup: CDR1 LNHNV, CDR2 YYDKDF (reference sequence). This CDR3 has 14 amino acids. Trimming shortened V by 2 bases and J by 8 bases, and 13 bases separated the two germline ends.